This TCR beta chain derives from a study of shared clonotypes between healthy human individuals. Findings and limits, study-wide: Sequencing depth was expected to influence donor clonotype sharing.

Points on this clone: Antigen unknown.

Several immunoSEQ plates held equal portions of the genomic DNA taken from each subset. The method was immunoSEQ multiplex PCR; TCRdb's version includes in-frame clones alone and lacks a portion of them. This table has about 690,000 clones, around 90% appearing once. Germline assignment: CDR1 SNHLY and CDR2 FYNNEI. Trimming removed 10 bases from V and 2 bases from J; junction bases left unmatched: 11. This CDR3 has 16 amino acids. The V and J genes are TRBV2 and TRBJ2-7; TRBD2 agrees at 13 bases. The clonotype was recovered from a man between 18 and 35 years old in good health. Some clones in this sample may be carry-over from other donors' samples. The sequenced material came from memory CD8+ T cells from PBMCs. Subset indicated: CD45RO+ cells pooled with CCR7-negative TemRA cells. As DNA, the CDR3 is TGTGCCACCAGAGGACTAGCGGGAGTGGGGCCCTACGAGCAGTACTTC. This sequence encodes CATRGLAGVGPYEQYF.